Each of the 5 T cell receptor beta chains below was sequenced from the same sample in a study of Ad26.COV2.S vaccination and SARS-CoV-2 variants. Treatment noted: some 20 received Ad26.COV2.S at low or high dose, single or two shots; roughly five received placebo; per-sample allocation not given. At day 63 after the first vaccine or placebo injection, samples were drawn. The protocol was immunoSEQ multiplex PCR, while the TCRdb copy is restricted to in-frame clones and leaves out a portion. The sample records 250,000 or so clones, around nine tenths being singletons. Here the sequenced sample was peripheral blood, taken in a trial of Ad26.COV2.S vaccine versus placebo. These receptors were taken from a person between 18 and 65 years old who received the Ad26.COV2.S COVID-19 vaccine or a placebo.

The chain carries TRBV6-1 and TRBJ2-7, with D possibly being TRBD2 (7 bases). V dropped 2 bases and J dropped 3 bases, with 14 bases sitting between them. The CDR3 consists of 15 residues. CDR1 is MNHNS and CDR2 is SASEGT in the germline V gene. In DNA form, the CDR3 reads TGTGCCAGCAGTGAAAGGGGGGGCCCCTACTACGAGCAGTACTTC. Protein sequence: CASSERGGPYYEQYF.

The rearrangement uses TRBV9 and TRBJ2-2, with TRBD2 as a possible D gene (5 bases). V lost 0 bases and J lost 2, with 11 bases in between. Germline CDR1 is SGDLS and CDR2 is YYNGEE. The CDR3 sequence is 16 residues long. The CDR3, as DNA: TGTGCCAGCAGCGTAGTGTCCAGCGGTAACACCGGGGAGCTGTTTTTT. Amino acids: CASSVVSSGNTGELFF. The variable domain in full, completed from reference TRBV9 and TRBJ2-2, reads DSGVTQTPKHLITATGQRVTLRCSPRSGDLSVYWYQQSLDQGLQFLIQYYNGEERAKGNILERFSAQQFPDLHSELNLSSLELGDSALYFCASSVVSSGNTGELFFGEGSRLTVL.

The CDR3 DNA reads TGTGCCAGTAGTCGGAGGGTTTCAGATACGCAGTATTTT. Translated: CASSRRVSDTQYF. The chain has TRBV19 and TRBJ2-3, with a possible D match to TRBD2 (6 bases). This CDR3 has 13 amino acids. CDR1 is LNHDA, CDR2 SQIVND, per germline (reference sequence). Trimming shortened V by 5 bases and J by 4 bases, and 10 bases separated the two germline ends.

The genes are TRBV12-3 or TRBV12-4 and TRBJ1-1; D gene uncertain. Between the trimmed V and J ends, which lost 3 bases and 1 base, there was a span of 6 bases. CDR3 length equals 13 residues. CDR3 DNA sequence: TGTGCCAGCAGTTTTACGGGGAACACTGAAGCTTTCTTT. Translation: CASSFTGNTEAFF.

This clone turned up a few times. The rearrangement joins TRBV29-1 to TRBJ2-3, with TRBD1 matching 7 bases. This CDR3 spans 12 amino acids. CDR1 and CDR2 (germline): SQVTM, ANQGSEA. V lost 4 bases and J lost 6; bases outside the gene matches: 4. CDR3 in DNA: TGCAGCGTTGGAGGGGGCCGGGATACGCAGTATTTT. This translates into CSVGGGRDTQYF.